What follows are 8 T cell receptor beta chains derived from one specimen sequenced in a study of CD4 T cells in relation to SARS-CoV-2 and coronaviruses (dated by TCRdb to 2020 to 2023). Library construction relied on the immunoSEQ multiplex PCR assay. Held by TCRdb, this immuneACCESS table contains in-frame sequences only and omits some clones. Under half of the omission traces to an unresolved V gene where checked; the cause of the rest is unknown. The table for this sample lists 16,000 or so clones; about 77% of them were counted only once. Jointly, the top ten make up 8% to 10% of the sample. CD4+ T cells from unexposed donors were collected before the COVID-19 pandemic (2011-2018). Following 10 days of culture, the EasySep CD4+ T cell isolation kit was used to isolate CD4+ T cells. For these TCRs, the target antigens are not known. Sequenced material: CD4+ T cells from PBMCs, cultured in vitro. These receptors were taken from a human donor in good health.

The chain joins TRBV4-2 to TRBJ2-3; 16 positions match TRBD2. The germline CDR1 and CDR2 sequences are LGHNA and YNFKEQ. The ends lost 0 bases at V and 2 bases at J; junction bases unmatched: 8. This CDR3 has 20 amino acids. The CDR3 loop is CASSQDWGTSGRAHTDTQYF. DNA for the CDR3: TGTGCCAGCAGCCAAGATTGGGGGACTAGCGGGAGGGCCCACACAGATACGCAGTATTTT.

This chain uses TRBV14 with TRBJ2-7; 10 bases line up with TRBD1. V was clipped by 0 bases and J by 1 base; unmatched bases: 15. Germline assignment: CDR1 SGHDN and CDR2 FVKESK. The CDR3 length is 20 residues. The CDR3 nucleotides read TGTGCCAGCAGCCAAGATCCACGGGACAGGGGAATCTTTCGGTCCTACGAGCAGTACTTC. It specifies CASSQDPRDRGIFRSYEQYF.

CDR3: CASSQVGDNEQFF. The CDR3 DNA reads as TGTGCCAGCAGCCAAGTAGGGGACAATGAGCAGTTCTTC. This chain links TRBV3-1 (or the pseudogene TRBV3-2) with TRBJ2-1, with D possibly TRBD1 on 5 matching bases. The V end was cut by 1 base, the J end by 5 bases, with 6 bases between. The CDR3 totals 13 residues. Germline CDR1 is LGHDT and CDR2 is YNNKEL (reference sequence).

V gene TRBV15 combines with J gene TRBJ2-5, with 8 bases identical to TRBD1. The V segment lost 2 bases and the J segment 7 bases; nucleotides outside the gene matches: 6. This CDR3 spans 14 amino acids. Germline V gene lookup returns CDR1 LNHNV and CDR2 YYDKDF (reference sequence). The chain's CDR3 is CATSRIGTGGTQYF. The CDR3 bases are TGTGCCACCAGCAGAATAGGGACAGGTGGGACCCAGTACTTC.

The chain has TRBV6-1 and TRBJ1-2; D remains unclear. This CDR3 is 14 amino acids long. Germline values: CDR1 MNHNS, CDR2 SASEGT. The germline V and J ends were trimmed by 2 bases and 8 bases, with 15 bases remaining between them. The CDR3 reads CASSEPGLGWGYTF. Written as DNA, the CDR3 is TGTGCCAGCAGTGAACCCGGGTTAGGGTGGGGCTACACCTTC.

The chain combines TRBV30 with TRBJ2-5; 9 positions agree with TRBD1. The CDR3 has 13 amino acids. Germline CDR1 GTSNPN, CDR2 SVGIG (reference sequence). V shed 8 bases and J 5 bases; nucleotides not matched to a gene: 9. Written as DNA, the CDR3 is TGTGCCATTACAGGGGGCAAGAGGGAGACCCAGTACTTC. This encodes CAITGGKRETQYF.

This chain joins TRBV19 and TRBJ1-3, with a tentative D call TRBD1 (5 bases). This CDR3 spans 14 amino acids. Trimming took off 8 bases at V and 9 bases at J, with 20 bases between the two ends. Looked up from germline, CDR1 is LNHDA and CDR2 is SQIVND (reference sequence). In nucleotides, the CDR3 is TGTGCCAGTGGGCCTATCGGGCTTGGGGGCACCATATATTTT. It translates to CASGPIGLGGTIYF.

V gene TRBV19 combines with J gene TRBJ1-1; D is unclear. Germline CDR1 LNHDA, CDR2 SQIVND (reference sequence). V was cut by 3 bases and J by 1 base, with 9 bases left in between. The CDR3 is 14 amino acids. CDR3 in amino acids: CASSIPGWNTEAFF. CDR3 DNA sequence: TGTGCCAGTAGTATTCCCGGATGGAACACTGAAGCTTTCTTT.